The 16 T cell receptor beta chains in this list originate from one sample, sequenced in a study of blood T cell repertoires in COVID-19. Libraries were prepared by immunoSEQ multiplex PCR; TCRdb keeps only in-frame clonotypes and omits some of them. The sample records 150,000 or so clones, approximately 85% being singletons. Sequencing used peripheral blood. Receptors were obtained from a man aged 55 to 70 with COVID-19, enrolled during active disease.

This clone appeared a single time. This chain connects TRBV28 to TRBJ1-1, with D possibly being TRBD1 (6 bases). Germline V gene lookup returns CDR1 MDHEN and CDR2 SYDVKM. CDR3 length equals 14 residues. V was clipped by 11 bases and J by 1 base, with 17 bases between them. The CDR3: CAGADGGANTEAFF. CDR3 DNA: TGTGCCGGGGCCGATGGGGGGGCGAACACTGAAGCTTTCTTT.

This sequence joins TRBV19 and TRBJ2-7; 8 bases align to TRBD1. The germline V gene has CDR1 LNHDA and CDR2 SQIVND (reference sequence). This CDR3 contains 12 residues. The ends lost 10 bases at V and 7 bases at J; junction bases unmatched: 9. The CDR3 DNA sequence: TGTGCCACCTCCCAGGGGGCAGGTGAGCAGTACTTC. It encodes CATSQGAGEQYF.

The chain employs TRBV7-2 and TRBJ1-5, with D perhaps TRBD1 (5 bases). Germline CDR1 is SGHTA and CDR2 is FQGNSA. V shed 5 bases and J shed 2 bases, with 19 bases lying between them. The CDR3 extends over 17 amino acids. CDR3 coding DNA: TGTGCCAGCAGCCCCACGTTGGGCAGGGTTGGCAATCAGCCCCAGCATTTT. It translates to CASSPTLGRVGNQPQHF.

The rearrangement uses TRBV19 and TRBJ2-3; TRBD2 might be the D (6 bases). CDR3 length: 17 residues. Germline V gene data show CDR1 as LNHDA and CDR2 as SQIVND (reference sequence). Trimming shortened V by 0 bases and J by 0 bases, and 13 bases separated the two germline ends. CDR3 loop: CASSIDKGGTSTDTQYF. CDR3 coding DNA: TGTGCCAGTAGTATAGATAAGGGTGGGACTAGCACAGATACGCAGTATTTT.

The gene calls are TRBV7-9 and TRBJ2-3; the D gene is possibly TRBD1 (5 bases). Trimming removed 3 bases from V and 6 bases from J, with 13 bases in between. This CDR3 comprises 14 residues. Germline loops: CDR1 SEHNR, CDR2 FQNEAQ (reference sequence). The CDR3 reads CASSFGQGPDTQYF. CDR3 sequence (DNA): TGTGCCAGCAGCTTCGGGCAGGGTCCTGATACGCAGTATTTT.

V usage is TRBV2 and J usage is TRBJ1-4; the D is unclear. Trimming pared 5 bases from V and 5 bases from J, leaving 15 bases between. The CDR3 sequence is 15 residues long. Per the germline V gene, CDR1 is SNHLY and CDR2 is FYNNEI. CDR3 sequence: CASSPDRTSNEKLFF. The CDR3 nucleotides are TGTGCCAGCAGTCCAGACCGAACTAGCAATGAAAAACTGTTTTTT.

The V and J genes are TRBV24-1 and TRBJ1-1; the match to TRBD1 covers 7 bases. The CDR3 is 14 amino acids. Germline CDR1 KGHDR, CDR2 SFDVKD. Trimming cost V 3 bases and J 7 bases; bases outside gene matches: 7. The CDR3 loop is CATSDTRTGHEAFF. The CDR3 region has the DNA TGTGCCACCAGTGATACCCGGACAGGCCATGAAGCTTTCTTT.

The chain is built from TRBV2 and TRBJ2-1; a possible D gene is TRBD2 (6 bases). The germline V and J ends were trimmed by 6 bases and 0 bases, with 12 bases remaining between them. This CDR3 comprises 15 residues. Germline loops: CDR1 SNHLY, CDR2 FYNNEI. DNA of the CDR3: TGTGCCAGCAGCCCGCGGGATCTCTCCTACAATGAGCAGTTCTTC. Translated: CASSPRDLSYNEQFF.

This clone was seen once. The chain couples TRBV11-2 to TRBJ1-2, with 9 positions matching TRBD1. Germline CDR1 and CDR2: SGHAT and FQNNGV. With 5 bases clipped from V and 5 bases from J, the junction kept 3 bases outside the gene matches. This CDR3 has 13 amino acids. The CDR3 DNA sequence: TGTGCCAGCAGCCTGGACAGGGGATATGGCTACACCTTC. Translation gives CASSLDRGYGYTF.

The J gene is TRBJ1-4, the V gene TRBV7-2, with D unresolved. Deletions cut 5 bases from V and 0 bases from J, with 10 bases between. In germline, CDR1 is SGHTA, CDR2 FQGNSA. The CDR3 covers 15 residues. The CDR3 reads CASSPPSATNEKLFF. The CDR3 nucleotides are TGTGCCAGCAGCCCCCCGTCTGCAACTAATGAAAAACTGTTTTTT.

J is TRBJ2-5 and V is TRBV4-1; a weak D match, TRBD1 (6 bases). The V end was cut by 4 bases, the J end by 5 bases, with 14 bases between. The CDR3 extends over 14 amino acids. Germline assignment: CDR1 MGHRA and CDR2 YSYEKL. The CDR3 loop reads CASSPSGTMETQYF. CDR3 coding DNA: TGCGCCAGCAGCCCATCCGGGACAATGGAGACCCAGTACTTC.

V and J are TRBV7-3 and TRBJ2-1; D unresolved. V was pared by 0 bases and J by 9 bases, with 6 bases between. Germline V gene sequence: CDR1 SGHTA, CDR2 FQGTGA. There are 12 residues in the CDR3. The CDR3 sequence: CASSLTASEQFF. CDR3 DNA: TGTGCCAGCAGCTTAACGGCTTCTGAGCAGTTCTTC.

The chain carries TRBV19 and TRBJ1-2, with D uncertain. Germline V gene sequence: CDR1 LNHDA, CDR2 SQIVND (reference sequence). The germline V and J ends were trimmed by 5 bases and 3 bases, with 10 bases remaining between them. CDR3 length: 13 residues. Written as DNA, the CDR3 is TGTGCCAGTAGTTGGGCAGCTGACTATGGCTACACCTTC. Protein sequence: CASSWAADYGYTF.

The genes are TRBV6-5 and TRBJ2-1; D unresolved. The CDR3 is made up of 15 amino acids. Germline V gene lookup returns CDR1 MNHEY and CDR2 SVGAGI. Between the trimmed V and J ends, which lost 5 bases and 0 bases, there was a span of 11 bases. Here the CDR3 DNA reads TGTGCCAGCAGTACCCGCCCGAGCTCCTACAATGAGCAGTTCTTC. Its protein is CASSTRPSSYNEQFF.

The chain uses TRBV18 and TRBJ2-1; the match to TRBD2 covers 9 bases. After removal of 4 bases from V and 3 bases from J, the junction contained 10 bases not matched to a gene. This CDR3 spans 17 amino acids. Looked up from germline, CDR1 is KGHSH and CDR2 is LQKENI. CDR3 DNA: TGTGCCAGCTCACGACAGAGTTCTAGCGGGATCTACAATGAGCAGTTCTTC. Its translation: CASSRQSSSGIYNEQFF.

The CDR3 here is CASRPTGGTGETQYF. As DNA, the CDR3 is TGTGCCAGCAGGCCGACCGGGGGGACGGGAGAGACCCAGTACTTC. The chain is built from TRBV6-6 and TRBJ2-5; TRBD2 agrees at 7 bases. The V gene end was trimmed by 6 bases and the J gene end by 4 bases; junction bases not matched to a gene: 11. CDR1 is MNHNY and CDR2 is SVGAGI in the germline V gene (reference sequence). This CDR3 is 15 amino acids long.